This passage covers 30 T cell receptor beta chains from one sample sequenced in a study of identical twins. MiXCR was run by TCRdb on the 5' RACE reads, yielding one entry per CDR3 protein. The sample yields approximately 230,000 distinct CDR3 sequences, about 14% seen once. Material for sequencing was memory (CD45RO+) T cells sorted from blood. These receptors all stem from a woman aged 18-29 years in good health.

The J gene is TRBJ1-1, the V gene TRBV3-1; TRBD1 agrees at 9 bases. The CDR3 consists of 15 residues. From germline, CDR1 is LGHDT and CDR2 YNNKEL (reference sequence). The V segment lost 4 bases and the J segment 4 bases; nucleotides outside the gene matches: 7. The CDR3 loop reads CASSRPDRGATEAFF. The CDR3 region has the DNA TGTGCCAGCAGCCGACCGGACAGGGGAGCCACTGAAGCTTTCTTT.

The chain recombines TRBV3-1 with TRBJ2-2; 7 bases line up with TRBD1. The CDR3 runs 17 residues. Trimming cost V 2 bases and J 2 bases; bases outside gene matches: 8. Germline loops: CDR1 LGHDT, CDR2 YNNKEL (reference sequence). The CDR3 sequence: CASSQFKTGVNTGELFF. DNA of the CDR3: TGTGCCAGCAGCCAATTCAAAACAGGGGTCAACACCGGGGAGCTGTTTTTT. Full variable domain (rest looked up from reference TRBV3-1 and TRBJ2-2): DTAVSQTPKYLVTQMGNDKSIKCEQNLGHDTMYWYKQDSKKFLKIMFSYNNKELIINETVPNRFSPKSPDKAHLNLHINSLELGDSAVYFCASSQFKTGVNTGELFFGEGSRLTVL.

In its sample, this clonotype was seen a few times. The chain has TRBV7-8 and TRBJ2-5; D is unclear. V lost 5 bases and J lost 1, with 17 bases in between. The germline CDR1 and CDR2 sequences are SGHVS and FQNEAQ. CDR3 size: 16 residues. CDR3 sequence reads: CASSPKRLRLQETQYF. In DNA, the CDR3 is TGTGCCAGCAGCCCAAAAAGGTTGAGGCTCCAAGAGACCCAGTACTTC.

This clonotype was recorded a few times. This rearrangement joins TRBV11-2 to TRBJ2-4; D may be TRBD1 or TRBD2 (5 bases each). V was trimmed by 5 bases and J by 0 bases, leaving 23 bases between them. There are 19 residues in the CDR3. Germline V gene data show CDR1 as SGHAT and CDR2 as FQNNGV. The CDR3 protein is CASSPGTDPNKLAKNIQYF. DNA of the CDR3: TGTGCCAGCAGCCCTGGGACGGACCCCAACAAACTAGCCAAAAACATTCAGTACTTC. The variable domain in full, with the rest retrieved from reference TRBV11-2 and TRBJ2-4, is EAGVAQSPRYKIIEKRQSVAFWCNPISGHATLYWYQQILGQGPKLLIQFQNNGVVDDSQLPKDRFSAERLKGVDSTLKIQPAKLEDSAVYLCASSPGTDPNKLAKNIQYFGAGTRLSVL.

The CDR3 loop reads CASSLRLAGGTGELFF. CDR3 DNA: TGTGCCAGCAGTTTACGACTAGCGGGAGGCACCGGGGAGCTGTTTTTT. This chain joins TRBV27 and TRBJ2-2, with 13 positions matching TRBD2. This CDR3 is built from 16 residues. V shed 2 bases and J 4 bases; nucleotides not matched to a gene: 1. Germline V gene lookup returns CDR1 MNHEY and CDR2 SMNVEV (reference sequence).

This clonotype was seen more than once but under ten times. The rearrangement uses TRBV10-3 and TRBJ2-5; 9 bases match TRBD2. This CDR3 comprises 17 residues. V shed 4 bases and J 5 bases; nucleotides not matched to a gene: 14. Germline V lookup: CDR1 ENHRY, CDR2 SYGVKD. The CDR3 DNA follows: TGTGCCATCAGTGGTAGTAGCGGGAGTCGGAATGAGGAGACCCAGTACTTC. Protein sequence: CAISGSSGSRNEETQYF.

The gene calls are TRBV5-1 and TRBJ2-2; possible D gene TRBD2, 7 bases. The germline CDR1 and CDR2 sequences are SGHRS and YFSETQ. Between the trimmed V and J ends, which lost 1 base and 0 bases, there was a span of 22 bases. CDR3 length equals 20 residues. In nucleotides, the CDR3 is TGCGCCAGCAGCTTGCGCCCGGAGACGGGGAGGGGGTCGAACACCGGGGAGCTGTTTTTT. The encoded protein is CASSLRPETGRGSNTGELFF. Full variable domain (rest looked up from reference TRBV5-1 and TRBJ2-2): KAGVTQTPRYLIKTRGQQVTLSCSPISGHRSVSWYQQTPGQGLQFLFEYFSETQRNKGNFPGRFSGRQFSNSRSEMNVSTLELGDSALYLCASSLRPETGRGSNTGELFFGEGSRLTVL.

The chain uses TRBV9 and TRBJ2-5; D may be TRBD1 (6 bases). The CDR3 loop spans 14 amino acids. The germline gives CDR1 SGDLS, CDR2 YYNGEE. V was cut by 4 bases and J by 1 base, with 11 bases left in between. Here the CDR3 reads CASSTGQTQETQYF. CDR3 DNA sequence: TGTGCCAGCAGCACCGGACAGACCCAAGAGACCCAGTACTTC.

This clonotype was seen a few times. This chain uses TRBV29-1 with TRBJ2-1; 10 bases are a match to TRBD1. The J segment lost 8 bases and the V segment lost 4 bases, leaving 8 bases of the junction unmatched. The CDR3 loop spans 14 amino acids. CDR1 is SQVTM and CDR2 is ANQGSEA in the germline V gene. CDR3 in DNA: TGCAGCGTTGTAATGGGGACAGGGGACGATGAGCAGTTCTTC. Translation: CSVVMGTGDDEQFF.

V gene TRBV5-1 combines with J gene TRBJ2-7; 11 bases agree with TRBD2. The CDR3 totals 13 residues. The V gene's germline CDR1 is SGHRS and CDR2 YFSETQ. The V gene end was trimmed by 7 bases and the J gene end by 4 bases; junction bases not matched to a gene: 4. CDR3 nucleotide sequence: TGCGCCAGCGGGACTAGCGGACTTTACGAGCAGTACTTC. Translation: CASGTSGLYEQYF.

The V call is TRBV6-2 or TRBV6-3, the J call TRBJ2-2; 7 nucleotides agree with TRBD2. The germline V gene has CDR1 MNHEY and CDR2 SVGEGT. This CDR3 is 15 amino acids long. Losses at the gene ends were 6 bases for V and 6 bases for J; bases not matched to a gene: 10. This CDR3 is CASSPPTSYAGELFF. The CDR3 region has the DNA TGTGCCAGCAGCCCTCCGACTAGCTACGCCGGGGAGCTGTTTTTT.

The CDR3 reads CASGGQTGTGELFF. DNA of the CDR3: TGTGCCAGCGGCGGACAGACGGGCACCGGGGAGCTGTTTTTT. The gene calls are TRBV7-2 and TRBJ2-2; weak D call: TRBD1 (6 bases). The germline CDR1 and CDR2 sequences are SGHTA and FQGNSA. V was shortened by 8 bases and J by 4 bases, with 14 bases between the two germline ends. CDR3 length equals 14 residues.

The chain has TRBV5-1 and TRBJ2-5; 10 bases are shared with TRBD1. Per the germline V gene, CDR1 is SGHRS and CDR2 is YFSETQ. Trimming at V came to 4 bases and at J to 5 bases, leaving 5 bases not matched to a gene. This CDR3 is built from 14 residues. DNA for the CDR3: TGCGCCAGCAGCGCAGGGACAGGGGATGAGACCCAGTACTTC. The encoded protein is CASSAGTGDETQYF. The full variable domain, with the rest looked up from reference TRBV5-1 and TRBJ2-5, is KAGVTQTPRYLIKTRGQQVTLSCSPISGHRSVSWYQQTPGQGLQFLFEYFSETQRNKGNFPGRFSGRQFSNSRSEMNVSTLELGDSALYLCASSAGTGDETQYFGPGTRLLVL.

This clonotype was found a few times. The chain combines TRBV12-3 or TRBV12-4 with TRBJ1-1; the D gene is possibly TRBD1 (5 bases). The CDR3 length is 14 residues. The ends were cut back, 8 bases at V and 1 base at J, with 14 bases in the middle. The CDR3 coding sequence is TGTGCCAGCGGGACCACGGGCCGGAACACTGAAGCTTTCTTT. Protein product: CASGTTGRNTEAFF.

This clonotype was observed at least ten times. The chain combines TRBV5-5 with TRBJ2-6; D ambiguous. V was pared by 0 bases and J by 4 bases, with 14 bases between. Per the germline V gene, CDR1 is SGHKS and CDR2 is YYEKEE (reference sequence). The CDR3 is 17 amino acids. Written as DNA, the CDR3 is TGTGCCAGCAGCTTGGAGGCAGAGGTTACCGGGGCCAACGTCCTGACTTTC. It is translated as CASSLEAEVTGANVLTF. Filled out from reference TRBV5-5 and TRBJ2-6, the complete variable domain reads DAGVTQSPTHLIKTRGQQVTLRCSPISGHKSVSWYQQVLGQGPQFIFQYYEKEERGRGNFPDRFSARQFPNYSSELNVNALLLGDSALYLCASSLEAEVTGANVLTFGAGSRLTVL.

There are many counts of this clonotype. The chain couples TRBV18 to TRBJ1-6, with D maybe TRBD1 (5 bases). The CDR3 runs to 15 residues. CDR1 is KGHSH, CDR2 LQKENI, per germline. Trimming stripped 2 bases from V and 7 bases from J, with 12 bases between. The CDR3 coding sequence is TGTGCCAGCTCACCATCTTCGGGGGTAAATTCACCCCTCCACTTT. Its translation: CASSPSSGVNSPLHF.

The V gene is TRBV20-1, the J gene TRBJ1-1; D is unresolved. This CDR3 region has 11 residues. Germline CDR1 is DFQATT and CDR2 is SNEGSKA (reference sequence). V lost 3 bases and J lost 10, with 12 bases in between. The CDR3 DNA reads TGCAGTGCTAGTACTTCGGTTGGAGCTTTCTTT. Translating gives CSASTSVGAFF.

The chain links TRBV10-3 to TRBJ1-1, with D perhaps matching TRBD1 (5 bases). The germline V gene has CDR1 ENHRY and CDR2 SYGVKD. The CDR3 has 12 amino acids. V was clipped by 9 bases and J by 3 bases, with 11 bases between them. CDR3 residues: CAIAGGDTEAFF. In nucleotides, the CDR3 is TGTGCCATTGCTGGGGGGGACACTGAAGCTTTCTTT.

The genes are TRBV4-1 and TRBJ2-5; D unresolved. There are 15 residues in the CDR3. The germline V and J ends were trimmed by 3 bases and 4 bases, with 15 bases remaining between them. Germline CDR1 MGHRA, CDR2 YSYEKL. In nucleotides, the CDR3 is TGCGCCAGCAGCCATCAGAACTCCTACGGAGAGACCCAGTACTTC. Translated, it gives CASSHQNSYGETQYF.

The table lists this clonotype with a few counts. The V gene is TRBV20-1, the J gene TRBJ1-2, with 7 bases aligning to TRBD1. CDR1 DFQATT and CDR2 SNEGSKA come from the germline V gene (reference sequence). The V and J ends lost 5 bases and 12 bases, in that order; junction bases with no gene match: 12. The CDR3 totals 12 residues. CDR3 in amino acids: CSAQGGGASHTF. The CDR3 nucleotides read TGCAGTGCTCAGGGGGGAGGGGCTAGCCACACCTTC.

The table lists this clonotype with many counts. J is TRBJ1-5 and V is TRBV5-1; 8 nucleotides agree with TRBD1. Germline assignment: CDR1 SGHRS and CDR2 YFSETQ. J lost 3 bases, V lost 5 bases, and 7 bases had no gene match. The CDR3 sequence is 15 residues long. CDR3 nucleotide sequence: TGCGCCAGCAGTCTGACAGGGGCGAACAATCAGCCCCAGCATTTT. It codes for CASSLTGANNQPQHF. The complete variable domain, with remaining parts taken from reference TRBV5-1 and TRBJ1-5, reads KAGVTQTPRYLIKTRGQQVTLSCSPISGHRSVSWYQQTPGQGLQFLFEYFSETQRNKGNFPGRFSGRQFSNSRSEMNVSTLELGDSALYLCASSLTGANNQPQHFGDGTRLSIL.

This clonotype was picked up a small number of times. Written as DNA, the CDR3 is TGCAGCGGGAGCGAACGGGGCACTGAAGCTTTCTTT. Translating it yields CSGSERGTEAFF. J is TRBJ1-1 and V is TRBV29-1, with no clear D. Germline V gives CDR1 SQVTM, CDR2 ANQGSEA. Trimming pared 7 bases from V and 4 bases from J, leaving 13 bases between. This CDR3 is built from 12 residues. Using reference TRBV29-1 and TRBJ1-1 for the parts outside the CDR3, the full variable domain is SAVISQKPSRDICQRGTSLTIQCQVDSQVTMMFWYRQQPGQSLTLIATANQGSEATYESGFVIDKFPISRPNLTFSTLTVSNMSPEDSSIYLCSGSERGTEAFFGQGTRLTVV.

This chain links TRBV3-1 with TRBJ2-5; 10 bases match TRBD1. Germline V gene sequence: CDR1 LGHDT, CDR2 YNNKEL (reference sequence). Trimming removed 3 bases from V and 1 base from J; junction bases left unmatched: 11. The CDR3 runs to 18 residues. This CDR3 is CASSHAAIRDRGQETQYF. The CDR3 nucleotides read TGTGCCAGCAGCCACGCCGCAATCCGGGACAGGGGCCAAGAGACCCAGTACTTC.

The chain couples TRBV20-1 to TRBJ2-1, with TRBD2 identical over 14 bases. This CDR3 contains 14 residues. In germline, CDR1 is DFQATT, CDR2 SNEGSKA (reference sequence). V shed 6 bases and J 6 bases; nucleotides not matched to a gene: 4. The CDR3 region is CSALGLAGANEQFF. DNA for the CDR3: TGCAGTGCCCTGGGACTAGCGGGGGCCAATGAGCAGTTCTTC.

The CDR3 DNA is TGTGCCATCAGTCAGGGTGGAAACACCATATATTTT. Translated: CAISQGGNTIYF. The chain couples TRBV10-3 to TRBJ1-3; weak D call: TRBD1 (5 bases). Germline V gene lookup returns CDR1 ENHRY and CDR2 SYGVKD. The CDR3 has 12 amino acids. The V and J ends lost 5 bases and 3 bases respectively, with 5 bases between them.

The chain carries TRBV20-1 and TRBJ1-4; D remains ambiguous. This CDR3 has 12 residues. CDR1 is DFQATT, CDR2 SNEGSKA, per germline (reference sequence). The ends were cut back, 3 bases at V and 8 bases at J, with 10 bases in the middle. The CDR3: CSASHPSEKLFF. As DNA, the CDR3 is TGCAGTGCTAGTCACCCCAGCGAAAAACTGTTTTTT.

In this sample, this clonotype turned up once. The gene calls are TRBV12-3 or TRBV12-4 and TRBJ1-5; D is perhaps TRBD1 (5 bases). CDR3 length equals 13 residues. Trimming removed 8 bases at V and 5 bases at J, with 13 bases between. The CDR3 loop is CASRRETYQPQHF. The CDR3 DNA sequence: TGTGCCAGCCGCAGGGAGACTTATCAGCCCCAGCATTTT.

The rearrangement uses TRBV3-1 and TRBJ1-1; 8 positions agree with TRBD1. J lost 2 bases, V lost 5 bases, and 4 bases had no gene match. Germline V gives CDR1 LGHDT, CDR2 YNNKEL (reference sequence). The CDR3 totals 14 residues. The CDR3 sequence: CASSDRGINTEAFF. CDR3 nucleotides: TGTGCCAGCAGCGACAGGGGAATCAACACTGAAGCTTTCTTT.

This clonotype was seen at least ten times. CDR3 nucleotide sequence: TGCGCCAGCAGCTTGGGTGACAGTAGTTTGAGAAATGAGCAGTTCTTC. It is translated as CASSLGDSSLRNEQFF. This chain uses TRBV5-1 with TRBJ2-1; D is possibly TRBD1 (5 bases). CDR1 is SGHRS and CDR2 is YFSETQ in the germline V gene. V was pared by 0 bases and J by 7 bases, with 17 bases between. CDR3 length: 16 amino acids. The full variable domain, its missing parts supplied by reference TRBV5-1 and TRBJ2-1, is KAGVTQTPRYLIKTRGQQVTLSCSPISGHRSVSWYQQTPGQGLQFLFEYFSETQRNKGNFPGRFSGRQFSNSRSEMNVSTLELGDSALYLCASSLGDSSLRNEQFFGPGTRLTVL.

Many counts were recorded for this clonotype. This rearrangement joins TRBV5-6 to TRBJ2-7, with D perhaps TRBD1 or TRBD2 (5 bases each). The CDR3 consists of 14 residues. The germline CDR1 and CDR2 sequences are SGHDT and YYEEEE. With 2 bases removed from V and 12 bases from J, the gap between germline ends came to 21 bases. This CDR3 is CASSFGTLKGSAYF. CDR3 DNA sequence: TGTGCCAGCAGCTTCGGGACCCTAAAAGGGAGTGCGTACTTC.